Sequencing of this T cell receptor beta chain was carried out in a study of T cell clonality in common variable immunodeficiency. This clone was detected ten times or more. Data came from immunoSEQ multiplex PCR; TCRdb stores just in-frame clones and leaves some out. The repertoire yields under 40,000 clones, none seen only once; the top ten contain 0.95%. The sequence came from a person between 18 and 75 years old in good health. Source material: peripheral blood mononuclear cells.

The sequenced CDR3 bases are TGCAGTGCCCCAACAGGGGACACTGAA. It translates to CSAPTGDTE. The whole CDR3 sequence reads CSAPTGDTEAFF. The rearrangement links TRBV20-1 to TRBJ1-1; 7 nucleotides align to TRBD1. The observed sequence ends 3 residues before the CDR3 terminus, with the missing tail filled in from the germline J gene. The germline gives CDR1 DFQATT, CDR2 SNEGSKA (reference sequence). The CDR3 consists of 12 residues. J was trimmed by 3 bases and V by 6 bases; bases with no gene match: 4.